These 32 T cell receptor beta chains were sequenced from one sample in a study of CD8+ T cells in alopecia areata. Sequencing relied on a cDNA template that was reverse transcribed from extracted RNA. Here immunoSEQ multiplex PCR was the method, and the copy in TCRdb shows in-frame clones only, minus some. The repertoire has about 180,000 clones, around half of them found once; the top ten carry 10% to 12%. The treatment is: oral pan-JAK inhibitor, 5-10 mg twice daily. The specimen comprised CD8+ T cells sorted from blood, sampled at week 24, from a patient treated with tofacitinib. These TCRs come from a human donor with alopecia areata.

This clone was seen a few times. The rearrangement uses TRBV7-2 and TRBJ2-7; 10 nucleotides line up with TRBD2. Losses at the gene ends were 5 bases for V and 4 bases for J; bases not matched to a gene: 8. This CDR3 has 15 amino acids. Germline CDR1 and CDR2: SGHTA and FQGNSA. The CDR3, as DNA: TGTGCCAGCAGCCAAGTCGGTAGCGGGAGGTACGAGCAGTACTTC. Protein: CASSQVGSGRYEQYF.

J is TRBJ1-5 and V is TRBV5-6, with D perhaps TRBD1 (6 bases). This CDR3 region has 15 residues. The germline V gene has CDR1 SGHDT and CDR2 YYEEEE. Trimming removed 4 bases from V and 5 bases from J, with 16 bases in between. The CDR3 coding sequence is TGTGCCAGCAGCGCTCGACCCGGGACACATCAGCCCCAGCATTTT. It translates to CASSARPGTHQPQHF.

The rearrangement uses TRBV7-2 and TRBJ1-2, with unresolved D. The germline V and J ends were trimmed by 11 bases and 8 bases, with 18 bases remaining between them. The length of the CDR3 is 12 residues. Germline V CDR1 and CDR2: SGHTA, FQGNSA. This CDR3 is CAGTYPSGGYTF. CDR3 in DNA: TGTGCCGGAACCTACCCTAGTGGAGGCTACACCTTC.

The V gene is TRBV30, the J gene TRBJ2-2; no reliable D call. This CDR3 is built from 14 residues. Trimming pared 4 bases from V and 1 base from J, leaving 10 bases between. Looked up from germline, CDR1 is GTSNPN and CDR2 is SVGIG (reference sequence). This CDR3 is CAWTYSMNTGELFF. Written as DNA, the CDR3 is TGTGCCTGGACCTACTCCATGAACACCGGGGAGCTGTTTTTT. The entire variable domain, with the rest obtained from reference TRBV30 and TRBJ2-2, is as follows: SQTIHQWPATLVQPVGSPLSLECTVEGTSNPNLYWYRQAAGRGLQLLFYSVGIGQISSEVPQNLSASRPQDRQFILSSKKLLLSDSGFYLCAWTYSMNTGELFFGEGSRLTVL.

The chain joins TRBV13 to TRBJ2-1; 8 bases align to TRBD1. The CDR3 length is 15 residues. CDR1 and CDR2 (germline): PRHDT, FYEKMQ (reference sequence). With 4 bases clipped from V and 2 bases from J, the junction kept 4 bases outside the gene matches. The CDR3 protein is CASSSRDRPYNEQFF. The CDR3, as DNA: TGTGCCAGCAGCTCCCGGGACAGGCCCTACAATGAGCAGTTCTTC.

The chain uses TRBV12-2 and TRBJ2-6. TRBV12-2 is a pseudogene segment. This CDR3 has 15 residues. CDR3 in amino acids: CAAGTDGSGANVLTF. In DNA form, the CDR3 reads TGTGCAGCCGGGACGGATGGCTCTGGGGCCAACGTCCTGACTTTC.

The rearrangement uses TRBV29-1 and TRBJ2-7, with D perhaps TRBD2 (7 bases). V was clipped by 4 bases and J by 6 bases, with 16 bases between them. The CDR3 has 13 amino acids. From germline, CDR1 is SQVTM and CDR2 ANQGSEA. The CDR3 reads CSVAGGRWGEQYF. The CDR3 DNA follows: TGCAGCGTTGCGGGGGGCCGTTGGGGCGAGCAGTACTTC.

This clone was counted a few times. This rearrangement joins TRBV11-2 to TRBJ2-6, with a tentative D call TRBD1 (5 bases). CDR3 size: 17 residues. The V and J ends lost 5 bases and 0 bases respectively, with 14 bases between them. Germline CDR1 reads SGHAT; CDR2 reads FQNNGV. CDR3 in amino acids: CASSPKGVASGANVLTF. In nucleotides, the CDR3 is TGTGCCAGCAGCCCGAAAGGGGTCGCCTCTGGGGCCAACGTCCTGACTTTC. Using reference TRBV11-2 and TRBJ2-6 for the parts outside the CDR3, the full variable domain is EAGVAQSPRYKIIEKRQSVAFWCNPISGHATLYWYQQILGQGPKLLIQFQNNGVVDDSQLPKDRFSAERLKGVDSTLKIQPAKLEDSAVYLCASSPKGVASGANVLTFGAGSRLTVL.

The V and J genes are TRBV9 and TRBJ2-5; D might be TRBD1 or TRBD2, each matching 5 bases. Germline V lookup: CDR1 SGDLS, CDR2 YYNGEE. Trimming stripped 4 bases from V and 2 bases from J, with 15 bases between. This CDR3 region has 15 residues. Here the CDR3 reads CASSPPDGGQETQYF. CDR3 sequence (DNA): TGTGCCAGCAGCCCTCCAGATGGGGGACAAGAGACCCAGTACTTC.

Comment on this clone: This CDR3 is also generated by other DNA sequences in the sample. The chain recombines TRBV5-1 with TRBJ2-7; no clear D gene. Between the trimmed V and J ends, which lost 1 base and 6 bases, there was a span of 8 bases. The germline gives CDR1 SGHRS, CDR2 YFSETQ. This CDR3 has 12 amino acids. The CDR3 reads CASSLSGGEQYF. The CDR3 DNA sequence: TGCGCCAGCAGCTTGTCGGGTGGCGAGCAGTACTTC.

This clone was counted once. The chain recombines TRBV25-1 with TRBJ1-1; D uncertain. With 4 bases removed from V and 5 bases from J, the gap between germline ends came to 8 bases. This CDR3 has 12 amino acids. Germline V CDR1 and CDR2: MGHDK, SYGVNS. The CDR3, as DNA: TGTGCCAGCAGTGGGATAAAGACTGAAGCTTTCTTT. As protein: CASSGIKTEAFF.

The chain combines TRBV2 with TRBJ2-3; the match to TRBD2 covers 8 bases. Germline V gene lookup returns CDR1 SNHLY and CDR2 FYNNEI. V trimming: 1 base; J trimming: 3 bases; junction bases outside the gene matches: 6. CDR3 length: 16 residues. CDR3 nucleotides: TGTGCCAGCAGTGAAGGGAGGACTAGCAGTACAGATACGCAGTATTTT. Protein: CASSEGRTSSTDTQYF.

V is TRBV27 and J is TRBJ1-5; 8 bases are a match to TRBD1. V was clipped by 5 bases and J by 2 bases; unmatched bases: 5. The CDR3 is 15 residues long. Germline CDR1 MNHEY, CDR2 SMNVEV (reference sequence). CDR3 bases: TGTGCCAGCAGTATTGACAGGGGTGGCAATCAGCCCCAGCATTTT. This sequence encodes CASSIDRGGNQPQHF.

This clone has a single count. The chain employs TRBV9 and TRBJ2-3; 7 nucleotides line up with TRBD2. Germline V gene lookup returns CDR1 SGDLS and CDR2 YYNGEE. The ends lost 0 bases at V and 1 base at J; junction bases unmatched: 2. This CDR3 is 15 amino acids long. The CDR3 DNA reads TGTGCCAGCAGCGTAGCCGGACTAGGCACAGATACGCAGTATTTT. Amino acids: CASSVAGLGTDTQYF.

The chain uses TRBV4-3 and TRBJ1-2, with 7 bases identical to TRBD1. In germline, CDR1 is LGHNA, CDR2 YSLEER. The J segment lost 3 bases and the V segment lost 0 bases, leaving 4 bases of the junction unmatched. This CDR3 has 15 amino acids. DNA of the CDR3: TGCGCCAGCAGCCAAGATCACGACAGGGACTATGGCTACACCTTC. This translates into CASSQDHDRDYGYTF.

V usage is TRBV2 and J usage is TRBJ1-1, with a weak D call TRBD1 (5 bases). Trimming stripped 0 bases from V and 11 bases from J, with 13 bases between. This CDR3 region has 13 residues. Germline V gene data show CDR1 as SNHLY and CDR2 as FYNNEI. The CDR3 here is CASSEAETVGAFF. CDR3 DNA: TGTGCCAGCAGTGAAGCTGAGACAGTTGGGGCTTTCTTT.

A few counts support this clone. V usage is TRBV30 and J usage is TRBJ2-3; 8 bases are a match to TRBD1. This CDR3 spans 12 amino acids. Losses at the gene ends were 5 bases for V and 3 bases for J; bases not matched to a gene: 1. Per germline, CDR1 GTSNPN and CDR2 SVGIG (reference sequence). CDR3: CAWDRGTDTQYF. CDR3 in DNA: TGTGCCTGGGACAGGGGAACAGATACGCAGTATTTT.

This chain connects TRBV29-1 to TRBJ1-3; D unresolved. Germline loops: CDR1 SQVTM, CDR2 ANQGSEA. CDR3 size: 13 residues. V lost 6 bases, J lost 0 bases, and 9 bases lay in between. The CDR3, as DNA: TGCAGCGTAAGGCTAAGCTCTGGAAACACCATATATTTT. Its protein product is CSVRLSSGNTIYF.

The chain links TRBV30 to TRBJ1-1; D remains ambiguous. Germline values: CDR1 GTSNPN, CDR2 SVGIG (reference sequence). This CDR3 comprises 13 residues. The V gene lost 3 bases and the J gene lost 0 bases, with 8 bases spanning the gap. CDR3 protein: CAWRTYLNTEAFF. CDR3 nucleotide sequence: TGTGCCTGGAGGACCTACCTGAACACTGAAGCTTTCTTT.

This clone was seen just once. The chain links TRBV9 to TRBJ2-5, with a possible D match to TRBD2 (6 bases). Germline V gene data show CDR1 as SGDLS and CDR2 as YYNGEE. Trimming pared 3 bases from V and 11 bases from J, leaving 20 bases between. The CDR3 contains 14 residues. The CDR3, as DNA: TGTGCCAGCAGCGGTGGGGTTGGGCCTCGGGAGCAGTACTTC. Its protein is CASSGGVGPREQYF. The whole variable domain, filled in from reference TRBV9 and TRBJ2-5, reads DSGVTQTPKHLITATGQRVTLRCSPRSGDLSVYWYQQSLDQGLQFLIQYYNGEERAKGNILERFSAQQFPDLHSELNLSSLELGDSALYFCASSGGVGPREQYFGPGTRLLVL.

In this sample, this clone turned up a few times. CDR3 residues: CSVDAGTGAANYGYTF. As DNA, the CDR3 is TGCAGCGTTGACGCCGGGACAGGGGCCGCTAACTATGGCTACACCTTC. The chain couples TRBV29-1 to TRBJ1-2, with 10 bases that match TRBD1. Germline V gene sequence: CDR1 SQVTM, CDR2 ANQGSEA. After removal of 3 bases from V and 0 bases from J, the junction contained 7 bases not matched to a gene. This CDR3 has 16 residues.

This clone was seen a few times. V usage is TRBV4-1 and J usage is TRBJ2-7; 9 bases agree with TRBD1. This CDR3 is 15 amino acids long. Germline assignment: CDR1 MGHRA and CDR2 YSYEKL. Germline trimming cut 4 bases from V and 5 bases from J; bases unmatched to any gene: 9. The CDR3 region is CASSLPGQGRNEQYF. The CDR3 coding sequence is TGCGCCAGCAGCCTTCCGGGACAGGGACGAAACGAGCAGTACTTC.

This clone came up a few times. This rearrangement joins TRBV29-1 to TRBJ1-1; 9 nucleotides line up with TRBD1. The germline V gene encodes CDR1 SQVTM and CDR2 ANQGSEA. The junction had 9 bases not matched to a gene; V was cut back by 3 bases and J by 4 bases. The CDR3 extends over 15 amino acids. CDR3 nucleotides: TGCAGCGTTGACCGGGGGGGACAGGGAAGCACTGAAGCTTTCTTT. Translation: CSVDRGGQGSTEAFF.

The rearrangement uses TRBV9 and TRBJ2-1; perhaps D is TRBD1 or TRBD2 (6 bases each). The germline V gene has CDR1 SGDLS and CDR2 YYNGEE. V lost 0 bases and J lost 7, with 14 bases in between. CDR3 length equals 15 residues. CDR3 nucleotides: TGTGCCAGCAGCGTAGCTCTATCGGGGGCTAATGAGCAGTTCTTC. Translation gives CASSVALSGANEQFF. Full variable domain (remainder filled in from reference TRBV9 and TRBJ2-1): DSGVTQTPKHLITATGQRVTLRCSPRSGDLSVYWYQQSLDQGLQFLIQYYNGEERAKGNILERFSAQQFPDLHSELNLSSLELGDSALYFCASSVALSGANEQFFGPGTRLTVL.

The genes are TRBV7-3 and TRBJ2-1, with D possibly matching TRBD2 (6 bases). Between the trimmed V and J ends, which lost 2 bases and 0 bases, there was a span of 14 bases. CDR1 is SGHTA, CDR2 FQGTGA, per germline. The length of the CDR3 is 17 residues. CDR3 in amino acids: CASSLSASAVSYNEQFF. The CDR3 DNA follows: TGTGCCAGCAGCTTATCAGCTAGCGCCGTCTCCTACAATGAGCAGTTCTTC.

This clone occurred many times. V gene TRBV4-3 combines with J gene TRBJ2-2; no clear D. Trimming left V 0 bases short and J 2 bases short, with 10 bases between. CDR3 length: 16 residues. The germline gives CDR1 LGHNA, CDR2 YSLEER. The DNA of the CDR3 is TGCGCCAGCAGCCAAGATAGGGCAGCCAACACCGGGGAGCTGTTTTTT. It translates to CASSQDRAANTGELFF.

The chain is built from TRBV20-1 and TRBJ2-2; D ambiguous. The CDR3 covers 11 residues. Trimming took off 6 bases at V and 5 bases at J, with 7 bases between the two ends. The germline V gene has CDR1 DFQATT and CDR2 SNEGSKA (reference sequence). CDR3 loop: CSAPLTGELFF. The CDR3, as DNA: TGCAGTGCCCCGCTGACCGGGGAGCTGTTTTTT.

About this clone itself: Additional DNA sequences in this sample encode the identical CDR3. This sequence joins TRBV29-1 and TRBJ1-2; no clear D. Trimming removed 3 bases from V and 4 bases from J, with 6 bases in between. CDR3 length equals 11 residues. CDR1 and CDR2 from the germline V gene are SQVTM and ANQGSEA. The CDR3 bases are TGCAGCGTTGACGCAGGCTATGGCTACACCTTC. Translated: CSVDAGYGYTF.

The table lists this clone with a few counts. The rearrangement links TRBV12-5 to TRBJ2-7; no clear D. Trimming removed 1 base at V and 3 bases at J, with 7 bases between. The CDR3 is made up of 13 amino acids. Germline V lookup: CDR1 LGHNT, CDR2 FRNRAP. The CDR3 DNA is TGTGCTAGTGGTTTGGGAAGGGTCTACGAGCAGTACTTC. Translated: CASGLGRVYEQYF.

The V and J genes are TRBV7-6 and TRBJ2-1, with 10 nucleotides matching TRBD2. The V and J ends lost 6 bases and 5 bases, in that order; junction bases with no gene match: 7. There are 15 residues in the CDR3. The V gene's germline CDR1 is SGHVS and CDR2 FNYEAQ. CDR3: CASRIFSGGDNEQFF. CDR3 bases: TGTGCCAGCAGGATATTCAGCGGGGGGGACAATGAGCAGTTCTTC. The full variable domain, rest sourced from reference TRBV7-6 and TRBJ2-1, is GAGVSQSPRYKVTKRGQDVALRCDPISGHVSLYWYRQALGQGPEFLTYFNYEAQQDKSGLPNDRFSAERPEGSISTLTIQRTEQRDSAMYRCASRIFSGGDNEQFFGPGTRLTVL.

The chain couples TRBV5-1 to TRBJ2-5, with no clear D. V was clipped by 2 bases and J by 4 bases, with 15 bases between them. Per germline, CDR1 SGHRS and CDR2 YFSETQ. The CDR3 is made up of 15 amino acids. This CDR3 reads CASSLGATKLETQYF. For the CDR3, the DNA is TGCGCCAGCAGCTTAGGAGCTACGAAGTTAGAGACCCAGTACTTC.

This clone was counted a few times. Other DNA sequences in this specimen translate into the identical CDR3. The rearrangement joins TRBV29-1 to TRBJ2-7, with a tentative D call TRBD2 (6 bases). Germline V gene data show CDR1 as SQVTM and CDR2 as ANQGSEA. This CDR3 is built from 12 residues. Trimming removed 4 bases from V and 3 bases from J, with 10 bases in between. The CDR3 sequence: CSVVTSSYEQYF. Written as DNA, the CDR3 is TGCAGCGTTGTTACTAGCAGCTACGAGCAGTACTTC.